This TCR beta chain was identified in a study of shared clonotypes between healthy human individuals. General observations from the study: Clonotypes not shared had lower generation probabilities than those common to all four donors. Sequencing of the sorted subsets was shown by rarefaction to be incomplete despite large depth.

On this clone itself: Its antigen is not identified.

The split of CD4+ cells yielded CD45RA+ naive and CD45RA-negative memory subsets. In the source study's methods: Because ImmunoSEQ provided only junction sequences with no quality scores, the filtering differed. The method was immunoSEQ multiplex PCR; TCRdb's version includes in-frame clones alone and lacks a portion of them. The V and J calls and clone size were taken over from that table, and D and trimming were inferred from the DNA. The data contain 2.3 million or so clones, more than 85% of them seen just once; the ten biggest clones take up under 0.45%. The germline V gene encodes CDR1 KGHSH and CDR2 LQKENI. Trimming removed 3 bases at V and 7 bases at J, with 10 bases between. The CDR3 totals 13 residues.

Input material: naive CD4+ T cells from PBMCs. Indicated subset: CD45RA+ positively selected. The rearrangement joins TRBV18 to TRBJ1-5; unclear D gene. The TCR sequence derives from a man aged 18 to 30 in good health. Some clones in this sample may be carry-over from other donors' samples. The CDR3 spells CASSPMLNQPQHF. The DNA of the CDR3 is TGTGCCAGCTCACCGATGCTTAACCAGCCCCAGCATTTT.